This record looks at one T cell receptor beta chain sequence and its context. Through a sample-barcoded 5' primer and a J-beta primer mix, a second PCR was run for about 7 to 12 cycles. Each cDNA molecule carried a tag from a template-switch adaptor that contained 12 random nucleotides. Each CDR3 protein is one row after TCRdb ran MiXCR on the 5' RACE reads. Of under 800,000 distinct CDR3 sequences listed, roughly 44% are singletons. The CDR3 sequence is 14 residues long. Looked up from germline, CDR1 is DFQATT and CDR2 is SNEGSKA (reference sequence). This record comes from a study of blood T cells in healthy people across ages.

The sequenced sample consisted of blood. The J gene is TRBJ2-4, the V gene TRBV20-1; 10 bases match TRBD2. The J call may be mistaken, given a closer DNA end match to TRBJ2-5. The source of this sequence is a woman aged 55-75 years in good health. Written as DNA, the CDR3 is TGCAGTGCTAGGCTAGCGGGGGAGGGACAGACCCAGTACTTC. Its protein is CSARLAGEGQTQYF.